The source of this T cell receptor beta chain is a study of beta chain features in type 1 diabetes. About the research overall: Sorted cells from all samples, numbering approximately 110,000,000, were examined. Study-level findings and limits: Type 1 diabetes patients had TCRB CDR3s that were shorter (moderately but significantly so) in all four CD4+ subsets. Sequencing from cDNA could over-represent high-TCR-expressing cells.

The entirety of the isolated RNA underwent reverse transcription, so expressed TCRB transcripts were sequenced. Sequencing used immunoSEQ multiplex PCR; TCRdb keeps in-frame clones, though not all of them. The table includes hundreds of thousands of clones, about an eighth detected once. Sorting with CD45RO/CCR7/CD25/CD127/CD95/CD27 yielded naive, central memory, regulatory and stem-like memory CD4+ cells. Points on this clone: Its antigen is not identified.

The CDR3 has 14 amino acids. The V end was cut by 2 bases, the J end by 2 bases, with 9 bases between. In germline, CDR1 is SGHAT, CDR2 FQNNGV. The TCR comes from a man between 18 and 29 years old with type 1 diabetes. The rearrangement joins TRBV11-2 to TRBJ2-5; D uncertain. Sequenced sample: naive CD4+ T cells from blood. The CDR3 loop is CASSLMRQQETQYF. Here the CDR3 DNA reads TGTGCCAGCAGCTTAATGAGGCAGCAAGAGACCCAGTACTTC.